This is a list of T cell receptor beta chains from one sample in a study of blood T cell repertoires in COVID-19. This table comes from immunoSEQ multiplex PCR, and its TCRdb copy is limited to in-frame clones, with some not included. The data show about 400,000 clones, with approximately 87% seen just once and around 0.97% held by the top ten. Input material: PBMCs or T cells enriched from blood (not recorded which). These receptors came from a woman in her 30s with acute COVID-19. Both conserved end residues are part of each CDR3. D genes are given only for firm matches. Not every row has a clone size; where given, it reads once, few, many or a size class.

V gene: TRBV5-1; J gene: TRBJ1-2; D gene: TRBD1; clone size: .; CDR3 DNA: TGCGCCAGCAGTGGGACAGGGACCGAAGGCTACACCTTC; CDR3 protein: CASSGTGTEGYTF
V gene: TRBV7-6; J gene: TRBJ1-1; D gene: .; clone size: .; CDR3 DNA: TGTGCCAGCAGCTCCGGGACTGTGGTAGGAACTGAAGCTTTCTTT; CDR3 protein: CASSSGTVVGTEAFF
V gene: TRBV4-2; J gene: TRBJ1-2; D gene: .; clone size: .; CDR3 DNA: TGTGCCAGCAGCCCCCGGGAGCGGGGAAACTATGGCTACACCTTC; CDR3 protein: CASSPRERGNYGYTF
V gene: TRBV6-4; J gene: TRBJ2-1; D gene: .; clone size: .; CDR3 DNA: TGTGCCAGCAGTGTTGGTGCAGGGTCCTACAATGAGCAGTTCTTC; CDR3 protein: CASSVGAGSYNEQFF
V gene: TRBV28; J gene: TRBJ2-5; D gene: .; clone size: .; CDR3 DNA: TGTGCCAGCAGTTTAGACAGCCAAGAGACCCAGTACTTC; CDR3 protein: CASSLDSQETQYF
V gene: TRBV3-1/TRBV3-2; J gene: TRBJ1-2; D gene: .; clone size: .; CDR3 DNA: TGTGCCAGCAGCCCCGGGGGCTATGGCTACACCTTC; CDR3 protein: CASSPGGYGYTF
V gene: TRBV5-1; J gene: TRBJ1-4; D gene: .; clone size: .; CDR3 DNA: TGCGCCAGCAGCCCCTCAGCGGACAGACCTAATGAAAAACTGTTTTTT; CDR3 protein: CASSPSADRPNEKLFF
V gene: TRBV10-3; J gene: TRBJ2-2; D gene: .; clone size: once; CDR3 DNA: TGTGCCATCAGTGAGTCGGGTTCCCGCGGTATTTTGACCGGGGAGCTGTTTTTT; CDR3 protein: CAISESGSRGILTGELFF
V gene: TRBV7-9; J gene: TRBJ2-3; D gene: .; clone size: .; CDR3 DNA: TGTGCCAGCAGCTCAACAGGCCCAGATACGCAGTATTTT; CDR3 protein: CASSSTGPDTQYF
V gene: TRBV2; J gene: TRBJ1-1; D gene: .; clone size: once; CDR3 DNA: TGTGCCAGCACCGTCCTTCCCAACACTGAAGCTTTCTTT; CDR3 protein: CASTVLPNTEAFF
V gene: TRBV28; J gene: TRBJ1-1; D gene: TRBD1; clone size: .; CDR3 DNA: TGTGCCGGTAAGACAGGGAGCGGTAAGAACACTGAAGCTTTCTTT; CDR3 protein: CAGKTGSGKNTEAFF
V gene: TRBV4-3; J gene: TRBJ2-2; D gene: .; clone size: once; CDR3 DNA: TGCGCCAGCAGCCAAGATGTCCCAGGGGTCACCGGGGAGCTGTTTTTT; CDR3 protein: CASSQDVPGVTGELFF
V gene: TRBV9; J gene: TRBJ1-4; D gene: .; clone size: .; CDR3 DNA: TGTGCCAGCAGCCCAGGAGGGCGTCACCGTAATGAAAAACTGTTTTTT; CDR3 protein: CASSPGGRHRNEKLFF
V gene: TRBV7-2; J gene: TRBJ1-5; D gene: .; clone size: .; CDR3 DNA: TGTGCCAGCAGCTTCAGGTATAGCAATCAGCCCCAGCATTTT; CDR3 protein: CASSFRYSNQPQHF
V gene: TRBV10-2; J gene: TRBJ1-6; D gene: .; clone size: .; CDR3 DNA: TGCGCCAGCAGTGGGGGGGTAATGAATTCACCCCTCCACTTT; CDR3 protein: CASSGGVMNSPLHF
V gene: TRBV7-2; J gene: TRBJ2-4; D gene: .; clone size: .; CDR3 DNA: TGTGCCAGCAGCCAACACGGACGGGAAGGAATCCTAGCCAAAAACATTCAGTACTTC; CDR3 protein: CASSQHGREGILAKNIQYF
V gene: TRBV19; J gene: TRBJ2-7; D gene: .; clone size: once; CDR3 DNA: TGTGCCAGTAGACATCCAGGGGACTACGAGCAGTACTTC; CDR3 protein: CASRHPGDYEQYF
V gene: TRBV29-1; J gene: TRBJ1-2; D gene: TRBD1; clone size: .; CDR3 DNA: TGCAGCGTCGTAACAGGGGCACCAGGCTACACCTTC; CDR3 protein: CSVVTGAPGYTF
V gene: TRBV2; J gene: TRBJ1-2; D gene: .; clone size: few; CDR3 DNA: TGTGCCAGCAGTACACAATTGCCCTTCTATGGCTACACCTTC; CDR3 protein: CASSTQLPFYGYTF
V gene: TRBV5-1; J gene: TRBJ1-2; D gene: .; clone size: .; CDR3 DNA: TGCGCCAGCAGCTATATCCCAGGGGAGTATGGCTACACCTTC; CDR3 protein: CASSYIPGEYGYTF
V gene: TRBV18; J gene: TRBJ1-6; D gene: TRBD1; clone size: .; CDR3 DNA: TGTGCCAGCTCACCACCGGGACAGAAGTCACCCCTCCACTTT; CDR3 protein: CASSPPGQKSPLHF
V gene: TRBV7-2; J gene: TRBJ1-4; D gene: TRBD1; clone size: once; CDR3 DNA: TGTGCCAGCAGCTTAGTGTTGGGACAGGGTAATGAAAAACTGTTTTTT; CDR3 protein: CASSLVLGQGNEKLFF
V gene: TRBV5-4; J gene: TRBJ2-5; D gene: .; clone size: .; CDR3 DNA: TGTGCCAGCAGCACTAATGGGACCCAGTACTTC; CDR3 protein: CASSTNGTQYF
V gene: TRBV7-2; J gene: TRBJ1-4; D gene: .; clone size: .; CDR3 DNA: TGTGCCAGCAGCGTCTCAGGGTTACTAACTAATGAAAAACTGTTTTTT; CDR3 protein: CASSVSGLLTNEKLFF
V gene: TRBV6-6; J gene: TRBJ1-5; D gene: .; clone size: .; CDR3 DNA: TGTGCCAGCAGTTACTCGCAGGGATATCAGCCCCAGCATTTT; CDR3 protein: CASSYSQGYQPQHF
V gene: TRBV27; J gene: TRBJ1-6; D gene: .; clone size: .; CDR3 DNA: TGTGCCAGCAGATACGGGGTCGTGCTTTCACCCCTCCACTTT; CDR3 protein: CASRYGVVLSPLHF
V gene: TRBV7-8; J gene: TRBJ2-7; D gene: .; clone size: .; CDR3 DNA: TGTGCCAGCAGCTTAGAGTCGGGGAAAGGCTACGAGCAGTACTTC; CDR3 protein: CASSLESGKGYEQYF
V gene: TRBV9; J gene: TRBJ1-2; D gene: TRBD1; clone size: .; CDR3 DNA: TGTGCCAGCAGCGTAGCCTCCTCAGGGGGCGACTATGGCTACACCTTC; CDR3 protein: CASSVASSGGDYGYTF
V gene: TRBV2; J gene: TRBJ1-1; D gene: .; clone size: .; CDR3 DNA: TGTGCCAGCAGTTGGAGGAGGGGAACTGAAGCTTTCTTT; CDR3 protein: CASSWRRGTEAFF
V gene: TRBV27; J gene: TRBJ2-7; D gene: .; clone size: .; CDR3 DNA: TGTGCCAGCAGTCTCCGACCAGGTCACTCCTACGAGCAGTACTTC; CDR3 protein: CASSLRPGHSYEQYF
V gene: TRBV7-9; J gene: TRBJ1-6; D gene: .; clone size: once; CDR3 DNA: TGTGCCAGCAGCCCACAAGGGGTGGGTTCACCCCTCCACTTT; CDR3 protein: CASSPQGVGSPLHF
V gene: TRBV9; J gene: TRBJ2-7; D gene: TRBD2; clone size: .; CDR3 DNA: TGTGCCAGCAGTAGGACTAGCGGGAGCTACGAGCAGTACTTC; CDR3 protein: CASSRTSGSYEQYF
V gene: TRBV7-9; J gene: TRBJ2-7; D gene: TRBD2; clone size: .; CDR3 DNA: TGTGCCAGCAGCTCACGAGCGGGGGGGACTTTCTACGAGCAGTACTTC; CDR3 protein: CASSSRAGGTFYEQYF
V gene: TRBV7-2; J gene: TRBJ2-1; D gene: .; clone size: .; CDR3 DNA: TGTGCCAGCAGCCCAAGACTGATCCGATCCTACAATGAGCAGTTCTTC; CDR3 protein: CASSPRLIRSYNEQFF
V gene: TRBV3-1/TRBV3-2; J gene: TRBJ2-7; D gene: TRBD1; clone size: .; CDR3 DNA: TGTGCCAGCAGCCAAGATCTGACGGACAGGTTGCCCTACGAGCAGTACTTC; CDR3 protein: CASSQDLTDRLPYEQYF
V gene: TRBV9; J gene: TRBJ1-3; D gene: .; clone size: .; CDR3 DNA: TGTGCCAGCAGCCAGGGGAACACCATATATTTT; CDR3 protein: CASSQGNTIYF
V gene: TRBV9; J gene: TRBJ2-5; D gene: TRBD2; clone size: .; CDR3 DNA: TGTGCCAGCAGCCCCGGGGTAGCGGGGGCCCGGGAGACCCAGTACTTC; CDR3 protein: CASSPGVAGARETQYF
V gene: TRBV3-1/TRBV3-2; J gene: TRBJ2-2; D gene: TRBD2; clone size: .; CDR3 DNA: TGTGCCAGCAGCCAAGCGAATCTAGCGGTGAACACCGGGGAGCTGTTTTTT; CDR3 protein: CASSQANLAVNTGELFF
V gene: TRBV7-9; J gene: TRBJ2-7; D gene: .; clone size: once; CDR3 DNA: TGTGCCAGCAGCTTACCATCCGGGTACGAGCAGTACTTC; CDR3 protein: CASSLPSGYEQYF
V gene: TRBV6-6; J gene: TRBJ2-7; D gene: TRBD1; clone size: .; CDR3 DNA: TGTGCCAGCAGCCAGGGACAGCTATACGAGCAGTACTTC; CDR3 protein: CASSQGQLYEQYF
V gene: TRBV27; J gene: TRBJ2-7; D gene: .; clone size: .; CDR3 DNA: TGTGCCAGCAGTTCCGGGAGCGCCTACGAGCAGTACTTC; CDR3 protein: CASSSGSAYEQYF
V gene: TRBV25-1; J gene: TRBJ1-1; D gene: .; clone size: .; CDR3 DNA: TGTGCCAGCAGTGAGGGGGCGGTGACTGAAGCTTTCTTT; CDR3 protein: CASSEGAVTEAFF
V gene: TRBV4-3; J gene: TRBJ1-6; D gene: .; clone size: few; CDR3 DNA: TGCGCCAGCAGCCAAGGGATAGGAGGGAATTCACCCCTCCACTTT; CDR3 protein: CASSQGIGGNSPLHF
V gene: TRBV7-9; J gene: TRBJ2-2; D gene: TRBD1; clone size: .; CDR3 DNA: TGTGCCAGCAGCTTAGACGTATGGGACAGGGGGACCGGGGAGCTGTTTTTT; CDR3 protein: CASSLDVWDRGTGELFF
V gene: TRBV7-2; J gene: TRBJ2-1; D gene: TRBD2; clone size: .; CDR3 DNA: TGTGCCAGCAGCTTTAGCGGGGGAGCCCCAGTTGAGCAGTTCTTC; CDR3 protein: CASSFSGGAPVEQFF